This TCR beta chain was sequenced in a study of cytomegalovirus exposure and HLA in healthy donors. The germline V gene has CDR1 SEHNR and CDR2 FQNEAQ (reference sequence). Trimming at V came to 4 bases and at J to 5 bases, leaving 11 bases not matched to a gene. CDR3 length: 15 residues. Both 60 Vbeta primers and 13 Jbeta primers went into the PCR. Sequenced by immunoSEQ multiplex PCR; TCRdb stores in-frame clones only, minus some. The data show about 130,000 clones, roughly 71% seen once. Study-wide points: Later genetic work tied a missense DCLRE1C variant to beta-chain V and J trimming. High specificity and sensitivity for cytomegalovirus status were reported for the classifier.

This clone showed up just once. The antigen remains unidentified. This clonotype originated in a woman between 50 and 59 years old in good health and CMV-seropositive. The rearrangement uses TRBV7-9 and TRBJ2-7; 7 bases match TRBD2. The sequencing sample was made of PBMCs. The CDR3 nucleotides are TGTGCCAGCAGCTCCGTGGGAGGGCTGGGGGACGAGCAGTACTTC. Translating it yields CASSSVGGLGDEQYF. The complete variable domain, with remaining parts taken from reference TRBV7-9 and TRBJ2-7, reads DTGVSQNPRHKITKRGQNVTFRCDPISEHNRLYWYRQTLGQGPEFLTYFQNEAQLEKSRLLSDRFSAERPKGSFSTLEIQRTEQGDSAMYLCASSSVGGLGDEQYFGPGTRLTVT.